This section outlines one T cell receptor beta chain sequence together with its context. TCRdb's copy holds only in-frame clones and misses some; the assay was immunoSEQ multiplex PCR. The table lists approximately 210,000 clones, over 80% of them singletons. This entry belongs to a study of blood T cell repertoires in COVID-19. Background on the study: T cells, B-cell-depleted T cells, or PBMCs supplied cDNA or gDNA.

The CDR3 covers 19 residues. Losses at the gene ends were 2 bases for V and 6 bases for J; bases not matched to a gene: 15. Germline V gene data show CDR1 as SGHVS and CDR2 as FNYEAQ. This TCR came from a human donor in a cohort sampled during active COVID-19. Specimen: peripheral blood. V gene TRBV7-6 combines with J gene TRBJ2-1; 11 bases map to TRBD2. The CDR3 here is CASSLLTPGLAVSRNEQFF. The CDR3, as DNA: TGTGCCAGCAGCTTACTAACCCCGGGACTAGCGGTTAGTCGCAATGAGCAGTTCTTC.